The T cell receptor (beta chain) described here comes from a study of T cells in localized non-small cell lung cancer (dated by TCRdb to 2018 to 2021). For the study in its entirety: Comparing tumors with uninvolved tumor-adjacent lungs, the study looked at the T cell repertoires of fewer than 250 patients with early-stage NSCLC. Of the NSCLC patients, about 130 were male and approximately 99 were female, and the mean age was around 70 years. The cohort was made up of 200 to 250 treatment-naive NSCLC patients whose localized lung tumors had been resected.

The paper as a whole reports these results and caveats: Higher blood T cell density associated with longer overall survival, while higher adjacent-lung clonality associated with shorter survival. Because multi-region tumor sequencing was not done, intratumor heterogeneity could not be ruled out. Uninvolved tumor-adjacent lung showed the highest T cell clonality, higher than tumor, which suggests more focused antigenic responses in the uninvolved tumor-adjacent lung. A median of 57 of the top 100 tumor clones were detected in paired uninvolved adjacent lung, and 28 of these tumor clones were also found among the top 100 clones of the paired uninvolved adjacent lung. Because of the exploratory design, TCR variables were selected using unadjusted p-values without false-discovery rate correction.

Germline trimming amounts to 3 bases on V and 7 bases on J, with 9 as the count of junction bases outside the gene matches. CDR1 KGHSH and CDR2 LQKENI are derived from the germline V gene. Counted from cysteine to phenylalanine, this CDR3 has 16 amino acids. The sequence is cut down to CDR3 DNA, 48 bases in frame from base 1. With regard to this clone: The target of this receptor is not known. No clone much larger than this one lies a single base away; base qualities are absent.

At diagnosis, tumor, uninvolved tumor-adjacent lung and peripheral blood were collected and then preserved as a mix of FFPE and fresh-frozen material. For TCR repertoire profiling, blood samples were analyzed as peripheral blood mononuclear cells. The immunoSEQ Assay was used to sequence TCR beta CDR3 regions from DNA. In the source study's methods: To compute T cell density, TCR beta template counts were normalized to usable DNA, which was estimated by amplifying housekeeping genes. The preseqR package was used to estimate richness by extrapolating to 400,000 templates for PBMC samples and to 120,000 templates for tissue samples. Clonality was defined by subtracting Pielou's evenness from one. Differential abundance testing on productive amino-acid clonotypes, with a minimum total count of 5 and an alpha of 0.1, was used to identify tissue-enriched TCRs. The Jaccard Index and the Morisita Overlap Index were used to quantify repertoire overlap between compartments. TCR beta CDR3s were clustered by GLIPH together with public tetramer-defined viral CDR3s, and at least three viral sequences plus V-gene enrichment were required for viral motifs. Drawn from immuneACCESS, this table holds only the in-frame rearrangements with V and J called that TCRdb kept. Clones are partly lost; checked studies trace under half to an unresolved V gene and leave the rest unexplained. D and trimming were read from the DNA, whereas the V and J calls and clone size are those reported in that table. This sample lists 25,000 to 35,000 clones; roughly nine tenths were detected once. The top ten constitute approximately 5.2% of the sample.

The material sequenced was PBMCs, taken before any cancer treatment. The TCR sequence derives from a man aged 40-75 years with stage II lung adenocarcinoma. The rearranged segments are TRBV18 and TRBJ1-2; TRBD1 agrees with 12 junctional bases. For the CDR3, the sequence is CASSPKPGQGAVGYTF. The base sequence is TGTGCCAGCTCACCGAAACCGGGACAGGGGGCCGTTGGCTACACCTTC.